The following is a T cell receptor beta chain sequence with its context. No cognate antigen has been identified for it. No per-base quality is available; no much larger clone lies one base away. The germline ends are 10 bases apart after V is trimmed by 3 bases and J by 8 bases. The CDR3, cysteine through phenylalanine, is 12 amino acids long. CDR3 DNA only is kept here, 36 bases in frame from base 1. Per the germline V gene (reference sequence), PRHDT is the CDR1 and FYEKMQ is the CDR2. This record comes from a study of blood T cell repertoires in COVID-19 (TCRdb year 2020). Study-level background: Collaborator samples came from the United States, Italy and Spain and covered acute and convalescent phases of COVID-19. The dataset comprised deeply sampled blood TCRbeta repertoires from subjects exposed to, actively infected with, or recovered from COVID-19. The prospective study material was composed of cDNA or gDNA derived from T cells, B-cell-depleted T cells, or PBMCs. HLA class I and class II types, where available, came from metadata supplied by the sample provider rather than from assay-based typing. A freely available public database, intended as a resource for researchers studying the immune response to SARS-CoV-2, is where the repertoires were released. The sample metadata nearly always contained a de-identified subject ID, COVID-19 status, age in years and sex. Samples came from the ongoing ImmuneRACE study (first 160 participants) plus 1,254 subjects from 6 global collaborators. Overall results and qualifications from the work: Clinical and demographic metadata were provided uncurated, with the amount varying by source and participant.

In the prospective study, participants were roughly 18 to 100 years old, resided in fewer than 25 geographic areas of the United States, and were enrolled through a virtual design. Cohort assignment in the prospective study relied on participant-reported clinical history from a screening survey and a study questionnaire. Recovered participants in ImmuneRACE Cohort 3 were defined as having two consecutive negative NP/OP PCR tests, clearance from a healthcare professional, or resolution of symptoms. In the prospective study, whole blood, serum and a nasopharyngeal or oropharyngeal swab were collected from each participant by mobile phlebotomists. Prospective study participants could optionally give additional blood draws and questionnaires over an approximately 2-month period. Before DNA extraction, prospective study blood samples were shipped either frozen or at room temperature. TCRbeta CDR3 regions were amplified from genomic DNA using the immunoSEQ Assay, a bias-controlled multiplex PCR. The original pipeline was this. Nucleated cell counts per sample were estimated from amplification of reference gene primers within the assay. To quantify the absolute abundance of each unique TCRbeta CDR3 rearrangement, sequence reads were collapsed and filtered. For each sample, productive Simpson clonality was calculated by taking the square root of Simpson's diversity index across productive rearrangements. Held by TCRdb, this immuneACCESS table contains in-frame sequences only and omits some clones. Under half of the omission traces to an unresolved V gene where checked; the cause of the rest is unknown. V, J and clone size are taken as reported in that table, and D and trimming were inferred from the DNA itself. Counted in this sample were 490,000 or so clones; roughly nine tenths of them appeared once. Around 7.9% of the sample belongs to the ten largest clones.

Sequencing was carried out using PBMCs or T cells enriched from blood (not recorded which). The chain is made from TRBV13 and TRBJ1-1, with the D gene too uncertain to name. This TCR was sampled from a woman aged 60 to 75 who had recovered from COVID-19. The CDR3 region has the sequence CASSFRPGEAFF. The nucleotide sequence reads as follows: TGTGCCAGCAGCTTCCGTCCCGGGGAAGCTTTCTTT.